The following is a T cell receptor beta chain sequence with its context. This record comes from a study of cytomegalovirus exposure and HLA in healthy donors. The primer mix had 60 Vbeta and 13 Jbeta primers. Some clones are missing from TCRdb's copy, which holds only in-frame ones; the method was immunoSEQ multiplex PCR. The table shows some 130,000 clones, with roughly 62% occurring only once. This receptor was taken from a man aged 30-40 years in good health and CMV-seropositive. Sequencing was carried out using PBMCs.

CDR3 DNA sequence: TGTGCCAGCAGCTTAAGGGAGGGGATGGGAGCTTTCTTT. Amino acids: CASSLREGMGAFF. This chain joins TRBV11-3 and TRBJ1-1; possibly TRBD1 for D (5 bases). With 2 bases removed from V and 10 bases from J, the gap between germline ends came to 14 bases. Germline assignment: CDR1 SGHNT and CDR2 YENEEA. The CDR3 spans 13 residues.